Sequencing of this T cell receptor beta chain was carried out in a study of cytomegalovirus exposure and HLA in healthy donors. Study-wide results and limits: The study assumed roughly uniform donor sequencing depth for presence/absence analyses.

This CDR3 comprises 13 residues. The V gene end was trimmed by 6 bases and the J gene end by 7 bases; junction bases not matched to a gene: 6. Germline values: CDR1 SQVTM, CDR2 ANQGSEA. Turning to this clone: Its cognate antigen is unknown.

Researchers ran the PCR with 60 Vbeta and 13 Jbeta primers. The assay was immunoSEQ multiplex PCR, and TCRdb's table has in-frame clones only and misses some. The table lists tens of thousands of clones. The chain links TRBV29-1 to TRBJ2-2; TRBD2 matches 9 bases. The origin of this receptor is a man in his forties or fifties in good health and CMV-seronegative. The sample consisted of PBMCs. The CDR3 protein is CSVAGLAIGELFF. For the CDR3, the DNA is TGCAGCGTCGCGGGACTAGCTATCGGGGAGCTGTTTTTT.